This TCR beta chain appears in the sequencing data of a study of human T cells and chemical hapten exposure (dated by TCRdb to the early 2020s). About the study as a whole: For sensitization, 2% DPC in acetone was applied to a roughly 2 cm by roughly 2 cm area of upper inner arm skin. The patient cohort, mostly female, included alopecia areata with under or over 50% scalp involvement, alopecia totalis and alopecia universalis. Weekly therapeutic DPC doses were additionally applied to the scalp of patients throughout the roughly 23-week study period. Blood was sampled from patients pre-sensitization (week 0) and at 2, 6 and about 24 weeks after DPC sensitization. This study followed changes in the peripheral blood TCR repertoire in vivo during primary and secondary sensitization of alopecia patients to the hapten diphenylcyclopropenone (DPC). For TCR sequencing, blood came from over 25 alopecia patients at anywhere from one to four time points (pre-sensitization, 2, 6 and 24 weeks). Libraries were combined into a pool for sequencing, and differences in TCR yield between samples came mainly from small differences in library volumes within the pool. Patch testing was done on the upper back using Finn chambers containing 0.01% DPC, and results were scored after 6 days according to International Contact Dermatitis Research Group standards. General conclusions and limits of the study: All patients had alopecia, a presumed autoimmune disease, so their immune response might differ from that of healthy individuals. Patch test score was positively correlated with the number of PT1 expanded TCRs, with significance at thresholds 8, 16 and 32 but not at 4. Significantly more large CDR3 similarity clusters were formed by expanded TCRs than by pre-sensitization or healthy control sets, consistent with antigen-driven responses. DPC sensitization did not change how many TCRs were above 1 in 1000 frequency, and no evidence was found of alterations in global repertoire structure. Repeated subsampling changed both the strength of the expansion versus patch-test correlation and the threshold at which the correlation became significant.

In light of the paper, this sample's time point label describes: pre-sensitization, week 0. Reading the label with the study, this specimen's treatment or condition is: therapeutic diphenylcyclopropenone sensitization with weekly scalp DPC. Blood at each patch-test visit was drawn before the patch test was applied. To be eligible, patients had to be aged 18 to 70, diagnosed with alopecia and judged suitable for DPC therapy, while pregnant patients were excluded. Unfractionated whole blood was collected in Tempus Blood RNA tubes, and total RNA was extracted from that blood. From the cysteine up to the phenylalanine, the CDR3 has a length of 15 residues. Left in the record is the CDR3 DNA by itself, 45 bases read in frame from the first base. Trimming accounts for 5 bases at V and 9 bases at J, while the number of junction bases matched to no gene is 8. The germline V gene sets CDR1 to SNHLY and CDR2 to FYNNEI.

The method was RACE. Instrument on record: NextSeq 500. Library preparation attached unique molecular identifiers to individual cDNA molecules for quantitative, reproducible TCR counting. Each blood RNA sample was used to sequence both TCR alpha and TCR beta chains. In the original analysis: The median number of TCRs per sample was over 95,000, ranging from roughly 23,224 to 700,000. V, J and CDR3 annotation of the TCR reads was carried out using the Decombinator software suite. To make PS versus PT1 abundance plots, every sample was subsampled to the same number of TCRs (28,000). TCRs were defined as expanded if absent before sensitization and observed at least eight times at the 2-week time point. In-frame beta chains were kept once TCRdb had trimmed the public reads at Q25 with fastp and called clones with MiXCR. CDR3 protein duplicates are merged, each entry listing the most common genes and DNA. TCRdb, rather than the study authors, made the V and J calls. A total of 250,000 or so distinct CDR3 sequences appear in this sample, 7% to 10% of them only once. Of the sample, 2% to 2.5% is held by the ten largest clones.

With regard to this clonotype: Its antigen has not been determined. Qualities for individual bases were not recorded, and no much larger clone is one base off.

The chain employs TRBV2 and TRBJ2-1, with 12 junctional bases fitting TRBD2. The origin of this receptor is a middle-aged woman with alopecia areata. Some clones in this sample may be carry-over from other donors' samples. The sequencing used whole blood, collected in connection with sensitization to the hapten diphenylcyclopropenone (DPC). Here the CDR3 is given as CASSRLAGGHGEQFF. Read as DNA, the sequence is TGTGCCAGCAGTCGGCTAGCGGGAGGGCATGGTGAGCAGTTCTTC.